One sample yielded the 23 T cell receptor beta chains listed below, sequenced in a study of cytomegalovirus exposure and HLA in healthy donors. The PCR ran on 60 Vbeta and 13 Jbeta primers. Produced via immunoSEQ multiplex PCR; TCRdb's table is partial and in-frame only. This sample's clone table lists roughly 80,000 clones. The sequenced material came from PBMCs. The receptor source for this set is a girl aged 10 to 17 in good health and CMV-seropositive.

For this clone: Germline is not matched at one junction end, which may reflect a read error. V gene TRBV5-1 combines with J gene TRBJ2-5; TRBD2 matches at 10 bases. Germline lookup yields CDR1 SGHRS and CDR2 YFSETQ. The CDR3 has 16 amino acids. DNA of the CDR3: TGCGCCAGCAGCAGATCCTCTAGCGGGGGAGGGGAGAACCAGTACTTC. Protein product: CASSRSSSGGGENQYF.

The chain employs TRBV4-2 and TRBJ1-4, with 8 positions matching TRBD1. This CDR3 region has 15 residues. Germline CDR1 is LGHNA and CDR2 is YNFKEQ. Losses at the gene ends were 4 bases for V and 3 bases for J; bases not matched to a gene: 4. The CDR3 bases are TGTGCCAGCAGCCCGGCGACAGGGGCTAATGAAAAACTGTTTTTT. Translated: CASSPATGANEKLFF.

The chain recombines TRBV18 with TRBJ1-5; 7 bases are a match to TRBD1. The CDR3 consists of 15 residues. V trimming: 5 bases; J trimming: 5 bases; junction bases outside the gene matches: 9. Germline CDR1 and CDR2: KGHSH and LQKENI. The CDR3 DNA is TGTGCCAGCTCATATCGACAGGGCTTAGATCAGCCCCAGCATTTT. Amino acid sequence: CASSYRQGLDQPQHF.

The chain couples TRBV2 to TRBJ2-7; D uncertain. Germline CDR1 and CDR2: SNHLY and FYNNEI. V lost 10 bases, J lost 0 bases, and 10 bases lay in between. The CDR3 is made up of 12 amino acids. CDR3 nucleotides: TGTGCCACCTTAGACACCTCCTACGAGCAGTACTTC. Protein sequence: CATLDTSYEQYF.

V is TRBV29-1 and J is TRBJ1-1, with D tentatively TRBD1 (5 bases). CDR1 SQVTM and CDR2 ANQGSEA come from the germline V gene. The V end lost 3 bases, the J end lost 10 bases, and 12 bases lay between the germline ends. The CDR3 sequence is 11 residues long. CDR3 protein: CSVEVGQGAFF. The CDR3 nucleotides are TGCAGCGTTGAGGTGGGCCAGGGAGCTTTCTTT.

The gene calls are TRBV5-4 and TRBJ1-6; a possible D gene is TRBD1 (6 bases). V was clipped by 1 base and J by 8 bases, with 22 bases between them. This CDR3 is 18 amino acids long. The germline V gene encodes CDR1 SGHNT and CDR2 YYREEE (reference sequence). The CDR3 nucleotides are TGTGCCAGCAGCTTGAGTGGACAGCCCGACCAGGGGTATTCACCCCTCCACTTT. It specifies CASSLSGQPDQGYSPLHF.

The chain recombines TRBV29-1 with TRBJ2-2; D might be TRBD2 (6 bases). This CDR3 has 12 amino acids. With 4 bases removed from V and 6 bases from J, the gap between germline ends came to 9 bases. The germline CDR1 and CDR2 sequences are SQVTM and ANQGSEA. CDR3 in DNA: TGCAGCGTTGCAGGAGGGCCCGGGGAGCTGTTTTTT. Translating gives CSVAGGPGELFF.

This rearrangement joins TRBV6-5 to TRBJ1-1; possibly TRBD1 for D (6 bases). With 5 bases removed from V and 2 bases from J, the gap between germline ends came to 15 bases. The CDR3 contains 15 residues. Germline V gene sequence: CDR1 MNHEY, CDR2 SVGAGI. The CDR3 bases are TGTGCCAGCAGTCTCCAACCGACAGGTAACACTGAAGCTTTCTTT. It specifies CASSLQPTGNTEAFF.

V usage is TRBV5-1 and J usage is TRBJ2-7, with TRBD2 matching over 9 bases. Looked up from germline, CDR1 is SGHRS and CDR2 is YFSETQ. This CDR3 comprises 16 residues. V lost 1 base and J lost 4; bases outside the gene matches: 9. CDR3 residues: CASSLSSGAVGYEQYF. The CDR3 coding sequence is TGCGCCAGCAGCTTGTCTAGCGGGGCGGTGGGGTACGAGCAGTACTTC.

V is TRBV23-1 and J is TRBJ2-3, with 8 bases lining up with TRBD2. TRBV23-1 is given ORF status, its function remaining uncertain. This CDR3 region has 18 residues. The junction had 10 bases not matched to a gene; V was cut back by 0 bases and J by 2 bases. The CDR3 is CASSQSMLPSGLTDTQYF. CDR3 nucleotide sequence: TGCGCCAGCAGTCAATCGATGTTGCCTAGCGGGCTCACAGATACGCAGTATTTT.

The chain carries TRBV28 and TRBJ2-5, with 7 positions matching TRBD2. The CDR3 is 13 residues long. Trimming took 3 bases from V and 5 from J; bases not matched to a gene: 3. The germline CDR1 and CDR2 sequences are MDHEN and SYDVKM. The CDR3 protein is CASSLALAETQYF. In nucleotides, the CDR3 is TGTGCCAGCAGTTTGGCACTAGCGGAGACCCAGTACTTC.

The chain has TRBV5-1 and TRBJ2-7; weak D call: TRBD1 (5 bases). V was pared by 1 base and J by 2 bases, with 10 bases between. Germline CDR1 and CDR2: SGHRS and YFSETQ. The CDR3 runs to 14 residues. DNA for the CDR3: TGCGCCAGCAGCTTGAGACAGATTCCCTACGAGCAGTACTTC. Translation gives CASSLRQIPYEQYF.

The chain uses TRBV14 and TRBJ2-5, with D perhaps matching TRBD2 (7 bases). The germline CDR1 and CDR2 sequences are SGHDN and FVKESK. This CDR3 is built from 15 residues. Trimming shortened V by 4 bases and J by 4 bases, and 16 bases separated the two germline ends. The CDR3 bases are TGTGCCAGCAGCCCCGTCCCGGGGGGCAGAGAGACCCAGTACTTC. This encodes CASSPVPGGRETQYF.

As DNA, the CDR3 is TGTGCCAGCAGCTTAGCGGGACAGGGCACAGATACGCAGTATTTT. Translating it yields CASSLAGQGTDTQYF. The chain uses TRBV7-2 and TRBJ2-3; 8 bases map to TRBD1. The CDR3 has 15 residues. Germline loops: CDR1 SGHTA, CDR2 FQGNSA. Losses at the gene ends were 0 bases for V and 1 base for J; bases not matched to a gene: 0. The full variable domain, with the rest looked up from reference TRBV7-2 and TRBJ2-3, is GAGVSQSPSNKVTEKGKDVELRCDPISGHTALYWYRQSLGQGLEFLIYFQGNSAPDKSGLPSDRFSAERTGGSVSTLTIQRTQQEDSAVYLCASSLAGQGTDTQYFGPGTRLTVL.

This sequence joins TRBV4-3 and TRBJ2-1; 8 bases fit TRBD2. V lost 0 bases, J lost 1 base, and 2 bases stayed unmatched. This CDR3 contains 16 residues. Germline lookup yields CDR1 LGHNA and CDR2 YSLEER. Here the CDR3 DNA reads TGCGCCAGCAGCCAAGATCGGGGGGGGTCCTACAATGAGCAGTTCTTC. It is translated as CASSQDRGGSYNEQFF.

The V gene is TRBV4-1, the J gene TRBJ2-3, with TRBD1 matching over 8 bases. Unmatched junction bases numbered 10, after V lost 2 bases and J lost 0 bases. CDR3 size: 18 residues. CDR1 is MGHRA and CDR2 is YSYEKL in the germline V gene. The CDR3 nucleotides read TGCGCCAGCAGCCAAAGCACTCGGGACAGGAAAAGCACAGATACGCAGTATTTT. Translating it yields CASSQSTRDRKSTDTQYF.

This chain joins TRBV4-1 and TRBJ2-2; TRBD1 agrees at 10 bases. After removal of 1 base from V and 5 bases from J, the junction contained 10 bases not matched to a gene. Germline V gives CDR1 MGHRA, CDR2 YSYEKL. The CDR3 is 18 amino acids. CDR3 nucleotides: TGCGCCAGCAGCCAAGTCGGTTCGGACAGGGGGGGAACCGGGGAGCTGTTTTTT. Amino acid sequence: CASSQVGSDRGGTGELFF.

The J gene is TRBJ1-4, the V gene TRBV5-6; D may be TRBD1 (5 bases). Deletions cut 3 bases from V and 8 bases from J, with 11 bases between. Germline V gene data show CDR1 as SGHDT and CDR2 as YYEEEE. The CDR3 is 13 amino acids. CDR3 in DNA: TGTGCCAGCAGCTCGGGGGTAGGGGAAAAACTGTTTTTT. Amino acid sequence: CASSSGVGEKLFF.

The chain uses TRBV6-5 and TRBJ1-2, with D perhaps matching TRBD1 (5 bases). The CDR3 spans 11 residues. From germline, CDR1 is MNHEY and CDR2 SVGAGI. V gave up 6 bases and J gave up 7 bases, with 9 bases separating them. The CDR3 DNA sequence: TGTGCCAGCAGAGGGGCTTTTGGCTACACCTTC. Translating it yields CASRGAFGYTF.

The chain links TRBV9 to TRBJ2-2, with 9 bases that match TRBD2. Germline V gene lookup returns CDR1 SGDLS and CDR2 YYNGEE. The CDR3 extends over 15 amino acids. The ends lost 7 bases at V and 7 bases at J; junction bases unmatched: 11. For the CDR3, the DNA is TGTGCCAGCGGAGCCAGCGGGGGGCTGGTCGGGGAGCTGTTTTTT. It encodes CASGASGGLVGELFF.

The chain is built from TRBV28 and TRBJ1-1; D gene unclear. CDR3 length: 15 residues. Trimming removed 3 bases at V and 1 base at J, with 12 bases between. Germline V gives CDR1 MDHEN, CDR2 SYDVKM. This CDR3 reads CASSFLLFRNTEAFF. The CDR3 coding sequence is TGTGCCAGCAGTTTTTTGCTCTTCAGGAACACTGAAGCTTTCTTT.

This chain links TRBV18 with TRBJ1-2; D ambiguous. V shed 1 base and J shed 5 bases, with 11 bases lying between them. This CDR3 has 14 amino acids. Germline-derived CDR1 and CDR2 are KGHSH and LQKENI. The CDR3 DNA sequence: TGTGCCAGCTCACCACGTTACGGGGAATATGGCTACACCTTC. The encoded protein is CASSPRYGEYGYTF.

This chain links TRBV11-3 with TRBJ2-2, with 8 positions matching TRBD1. Per the germline V gene, CDR1 is SGHNT and CDR2 is YENEEA. This CDR3 has 20 residues. V was pared by 5 bases and J by 6 bases, with 23 bases of the junction left unmatched. DNA of the CDR3: TGTGCCAGCAGCCCTGGAGAACAGACGGACAGGGAGAAATCCCCCGGGGAGCTGTTTTTT. It codes for CASSPGEQTDREKSPGELFF.